This T cell receptor beta chain was sequenced in a study of blood T cell repertoires in COVID-19. Study at large: PBMCs, B-cell-depleted T cells, or T cells provided the cDNA or gDNA that made up the material.

Seattle's enrolled individuals joined amid active infection and were then monitored longitudinally. CDR3 size: 15 residues. The germline V gene encodes CDR1 PRHDT and CDR2 FYEKMQ (reference sequence). V was clipped by 4 bases and J by 5 bases; unmatched bases: 8. In the original analysis: Nucleated cell number was recorded as an estimate derived from reference gene primer amplification. TCRdb's copy holds only in-frame clones and misses some; the assay was immunoSEQ multiplex PCR. Clonal size and the V and J genes are those of that table, whereas D and trimming came from the DNA. The sample lists 300,000 to 400,000 clones; over 80% were seen once.

Sequences were obtained from peripheral blood. The sequence was obtained from a woman between 50 and 59 years old with COVID-19, enrolled during active disease. The V and J genes are TRBV13 and TRBJ2-3; 8 bases are shared with TRBD2. The CDR3 loop reads CASSSFGTSEDTQYF. The CDR3 DNA is TGTGCCAGCAGCTCCTTCGGGACTAGTGAAGATACGCAGTATTTT.